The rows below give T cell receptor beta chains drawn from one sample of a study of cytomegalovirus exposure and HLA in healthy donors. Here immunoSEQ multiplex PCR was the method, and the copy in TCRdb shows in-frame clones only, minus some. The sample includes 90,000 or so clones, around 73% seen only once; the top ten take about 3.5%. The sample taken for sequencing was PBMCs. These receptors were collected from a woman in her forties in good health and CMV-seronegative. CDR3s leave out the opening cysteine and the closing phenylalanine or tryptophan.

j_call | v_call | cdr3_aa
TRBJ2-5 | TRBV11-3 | ASSSGSGQETQY
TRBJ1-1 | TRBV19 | ASSIVEGGEAF
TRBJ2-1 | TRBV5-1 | ASSFLAGNYNEQF
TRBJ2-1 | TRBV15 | ATSPDRGLDNEQF
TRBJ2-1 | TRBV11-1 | ASSFSQTLYNEQF
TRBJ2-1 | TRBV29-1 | SVVRRQGLAGAYNEQF
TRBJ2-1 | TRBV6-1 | ASSEFVRGLYNEQF
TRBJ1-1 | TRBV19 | ASSIKGQGLGNTEAF
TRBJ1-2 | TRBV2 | ASSEATGGQGGYT
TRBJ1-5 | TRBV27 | ASSRRSQRDQPQH
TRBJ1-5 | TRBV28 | ASHGDRFVPQH
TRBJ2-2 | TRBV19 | ASSPGEVGELF
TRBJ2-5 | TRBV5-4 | ASSLQGGGETQY
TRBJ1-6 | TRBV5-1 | ASSLQGNSPLH
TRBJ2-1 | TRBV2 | ASSGSAYNEQF
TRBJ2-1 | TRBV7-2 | ASSLVSSGHFNEQF
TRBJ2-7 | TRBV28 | ASSYSGPLSYEQY
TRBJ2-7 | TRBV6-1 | ASSERSGRVYEQY
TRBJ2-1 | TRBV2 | ASTLSLAQEQF
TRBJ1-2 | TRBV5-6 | ASSLVQGSNYGYT
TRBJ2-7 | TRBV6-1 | ASRPSGVYEQY
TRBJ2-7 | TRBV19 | ASSIARGTYEQY
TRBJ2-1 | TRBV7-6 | ASSFRQGGGNEQF
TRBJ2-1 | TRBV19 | ASSMEREQF
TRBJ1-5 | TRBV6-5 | ASRSGGNQPQH
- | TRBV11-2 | ASSLGGNEQY
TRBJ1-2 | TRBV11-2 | ASSLGAGTVILGYT
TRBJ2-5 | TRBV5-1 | ASSLEGSGQETQY
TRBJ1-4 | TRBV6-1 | ASSGRGNEKLF
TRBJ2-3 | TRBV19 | ASSMRTSGRSDTQY
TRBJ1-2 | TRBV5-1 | ASSLSQGSTGGYT
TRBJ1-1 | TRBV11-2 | ASSPMGGMSTEAF
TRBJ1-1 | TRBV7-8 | ASSLYNREAF
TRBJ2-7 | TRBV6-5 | ASSGRAGGGEQY
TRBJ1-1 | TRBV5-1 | ASNTGGSTEAF
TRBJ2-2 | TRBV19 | ASNLEGTSAGELF
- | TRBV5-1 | ASSLGRAPEQY
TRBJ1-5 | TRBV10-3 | AISESSQPQH
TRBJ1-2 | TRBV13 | ASSQGTANGYT
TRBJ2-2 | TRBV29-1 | SVDSGTRGTGELF
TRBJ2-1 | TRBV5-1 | ASSFYGGRGYEQF
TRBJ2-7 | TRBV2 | ASSPTSGRAYEQY
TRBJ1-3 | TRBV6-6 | ASSSTGGGGNTIY
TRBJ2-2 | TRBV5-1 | ASSYLGLAGSGELF
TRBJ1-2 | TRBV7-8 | ASSLDTGSLRNYGYT